These 19 T cell receptor beta chains came from one sample sequenced in a study of shared clonotypes between healthy human individuals. Using immunoSEQ multiplex PCR, the repertoire was profiled, and TCRdb retains in-frame clones only, with some absent. The data contain approximately 2.5 million clones, about 92% of them seen just once; the ten biggest clones take up about 0.13%. Specimen: naive CD4+ T cells sorted from blood. Described subset: CD45RA+ positively selected. The receptor source for this set is a man between 18 and 29 years old in good health.

This clone occurred a few times. The chain combines TRBV5-4 with TRBJ1-5, with D possibly TRBD1 on 6 matching bases. V was cut by 0 bases and J by 6 bases, with 13 bases left in between. The CDR3 runs 15 residues. Germline CDR1 reads SGHNT; CDR2 reads YYREEE (reference sequence). The CDR3 is CASSLDQGNGQPQHF. The CDR3 region has the DNA TGTGCCAGCAGCTTGGACCAGGGGAACGGTCAGCCCCAGCATTTT.

CDR3 bases: TGTGCCAGCAGCTTAGCGGGGAGCAGCGGGGAGCTGTTTTTT. Protein sequence: CASSLAGSSGELFF. The chain joins TRBV7-3 to TRBJ2-2; maybe TRBD2 (6 bases). From germline, CDR1 is SGHTA and CDR2 FQGTGA. Trimming shortened V by 2 bases and J by 7 bases, and 11 bases separated the two germline ends. This CDR3 region has 14 residues.

The chain recombines TRBV10-3 with TRBJ2-1; D gene uncertain. This CDR3 is built from 13 residues. Trimming took 7 bases from V and 10 from J, leaving 17 bases between them. Germline V CDR1 and CDR2: ENHRY, SYGVKD. DNA of the CDR3: TGTGCCATCACTCTCGGTCCGGATTTCGAGCAGTTCTTC. It is translated as CAITLGPDFEQFF.

Comment on this clone: Other DNA sequences from this sample encode an identical CDR3 as well. V gene TRBV19 combines with J gene TRBJ1-1, with D uncertain. Germline V gene data show CDR1 as LNHDA and CDR2 as SQIVND (reference sequence). The CDR3 is 13 residues long. Deletions cut 4 bases from V and 1 base from J, with 7 bases between. CDR3 in amino acids: CASSTTPNTEAFF. The CDR3 nucleotides read TGTGCCAGTAGTACAACACCGAACACTGAAGCTTTCTTT.

The chain joins TRBV2 to TRBJ2-3, with TRBD1 matching over 7 bases. The CDR3 runs to 15 residues. Germline loops: CDR1 SNHLY, CDR2 FYNNEI. J gave up 2 bases and V 0 bases, and 2 bases lay outside the gene matches. CDR3 sequence: CASSEAGQNTDTQYF. CDR3 DNA: TGTGCCAGCAGTGAAGCGGGACAGAACACAGATACGCAGTATTTT.

The V and J genes are TRBV5-1 and TRBJ2-3, with TRBD2 identical over 8 bases. The junction had 6 bases not matched to a gene; V was cut back by 0 bases and J by 3 bases. The CDR3 runs 16 residues. From germline, CDR1 is SGHRS and CDR2 YFSETQ. Here the CDR3 DNA reads TGCGCCAGCAGCTTGGTTCCAGCGGGAGTGACAGATACGCAGTATTTT. Translated, it gives CASSLVPAGVTDTQYF. The full variable domain, in which reference TRBV5-1 and TRBJ2-3 provide the parts outside the CDR3, is KAGVTQTPRYLIKTRGQQVTLSCSPISGHRSVSWYQQTPGQGLQFLFEYFSETQRNKGNFPGRFSGRQFSNSRSEMNVSTLELGDSALYLCASSLVPAGVTDTQYFGPGTRLTVL.

This sequence joins TRBV6-1 and TRBJ1-2; D unresolved. Trimming shortened V by 7 bases and J by 0 bases, and 9 bases separated the two germline ends. CDR3 length equals 13 residues. Germline V gene sequence: CDR1 MNHNS, CDR2 SASEGT. The CDR3 here is CASNRAANYGYTF. DNA for the CDR3: TGTGCCAGCAATCGGGCAGCTAACTATGGCTACACCTTC.

The chain employs TRBV6-5 and TRBJ1-1; D might be TRBD1 (6 bases). The V end lost 0 bases, the J end lost 11 bases, and 10 bases lay between the germline ends. CDR1 and CDR2 from the germline V gene are MNHEY and SVGAGI. The CDR3 totals 12 residues. CDR3: CASSYSEGVAFF. The CDR3 DNA follows: TGTGCCAGCAGTTACTCGGAGGGGGTGGCTTTCTTT.

This clone showed up just once. J is TRBJ2-7 and V is TRBV19, with 8 bases fitting TRBD1. With V trimmed by 2 bases and J by 3 bases, 12 bases remained unmatched. The germline V gene encodes CDR1 LNHDA and CDR2 SQIVND (reference sequence). The CDR3 totals 17 residues. The CDR3 is CASSIIFRTGIDYEQYF. DNA of the CDR3: TGTGCCAGTAGTATAATTTTCAGGACAGGGATCGACTACGAGCAGTACTTC.

The chain recombines TRBV30 with TRBJ2-6; D is ambiguous. Germline assignment: CDR1 GTSNPN and CDR2 SVGIG (reference sequence). This CDR3 has 12 amino acids. The V end was cut by 1 base, the J end by 6 bases, with 4 bases between. The CDR3 region is CAWSGVANVLTF. Here the CDR3 DNA reads TGTGCCTGGAGTGGGGTGGCCAACGTCCTGACTTTC.

The rearrangement links TRBV2 to TRBJ1-3; maybe TRBD1 (5 bases). V lost 4 bases, J lost 1 base, and 8 bases lay in between. The germline CDR1 and CDR2 sequences are SNHLY and FYNNEI. This CDR3 comprises 14 residues. CDR3 nucleotides: TGTGCCAGCAGTGTGGAGGGGTCTGGAAACACCATATATTTT. Its protein is CASSVEGSGNTIYF.

As concerns this clone: Other DNA variants within this sample encode the same CDR3. V is TRBV5-1 and J is TRBJ2-5; 8 bases fit TRBD1. The CDR3 runs 14 residues. Trimming took 2 bases from V and 4 from J; bases not matched to a gene: 4. In germline, CDR1 is SGHRS, CDR2 YFSETQ. The CDR3: CASSLPQGGETQYF. The CDR3 bases are TGCGCCAGCAGCTTACCACAGGGGGGAGAGACCCAGTACTTC.

The rearrangement links TRBV19 to TRBJ2-2; D is uncertain. CDR1 and CDR2 (germline): LNHDA, SQIVND (reference sequence). The CDR3 runs to 15 residues. V was shortened by 7 bases and J by 6 bases, with 18 bases between the two germline ends. The CDR3 is CASTLDPLGAGELFF. The CDR3 DNA sequence: TGTGCCAGTACCTTAGACCCCCTGGGCGCCGGGGAGCTGTTTTTT.

Comments on this clone: The same CDR3 can be traced to other DNA sequences in this sample. The chain recombines TRBV10-3 with TRBJ1-1, with 7 bases matching TRBD1. V lost 6 bases to trimming and J lost 1 base; unmatched junction nucleotides: 5. The CDR3 has 14 residues. Germline CDR1 is ENHRY and CDR2 is SYGVKD. For the CDR3, the DNA is TGTGCCATCAGCTCTGGGACAGAGAACACTGAAGCTTTCTTT. It encodes CAISSGTENTEAFF.

Only a few counts were recorded for this clone. This chain links TRBV7-2 with TRBJ2-3; D may be TRBD2 (5 bases). The CDR3 covers 17 residues. Germline V gene data show CDR1 as SGHTA and CDR2 as FQGNSA. Trimming cost V 4 bases and J 0 bases, with 17 bases left between them. For the CDR3, the DNA is TGTGCCAGCAGCTACGCTAGCAGAATCGATAGCACAGATACGCAGTATTTT. Protein: CASSYASRIDSTDTQYF.

J is TRBJ1-4 and V is TRBV12-5; D possibly corresponds to TRBD1 (6 bases). The V gene's germline CDR1 is LGHNT and CDR2 FRNRAP. Trimming removed 0 bases from V and 4 bases from J, with 12 bases in between. The CDR3 contains 16 residues. CDR3 loop: CASGLVLGQINEKLFF. The CDR3 DNA sequence: TGTGCTAGTGGTTTGGTACTAGGACAGATTAATGAAAAACTGTTTTTT.

The chain carries TRBV9 and TRBJ1-4, with D unclear. Per germline, CDR1 SGDLS and CDR2 YYNGEE. The V and J ends lost 0 bases and 0 bases respectively, with 3 bases between them. This CDR3 has 14 residues. CDR3 loop: CASSVGSTNEKLFF. CDR3 bases: TGTGCCAGCAGCGTAGGGTCAACTAATGAAAAACTGTTTTTT.

This chain joins TRBV2 and TRBJ1-6, with TRBD1 matching over 8 bases. In germline, CDR1 is SNHLY, CDR2 FYNNEI. The CDR3 has 15 residues. The J segment lost 2 bases and the V segment lost 5 bases, leaving 2 bases of the junction unmatched. The CDR3 is CASSTQGAYNSPLHF. Here the CDR3 DNA reads TGTGCCAGCAGTACACAGGGGGCCTATAATTCACCCCTCCACTTT.

V gene TRBV14 combines with J gene TRBJ1-6; D not certain. Germline V lookup: CDR1 SGHDN, CDR2 FVKESK. Trimming took off 1 base at V and 7 bases at J, with 5 bases between the two ends. The CDR3 is 13 residues long. The CDR3 here is CASSQAANSPLHF. As DNA, the CDR3 is TGTGCCAGCAGCCAAGCTGCCAATTCACCCCTCCACTTT. Drawing the rest from reference TRBV14 and TRBJ1-6, the complete variable domain is EAGVTQFPSHSVIEKGQTVTLRCDPISGHDNLYWYRRVMGKEIKFLLHFVKESKQDESGMPNNRFLAERTGGTYSTLKVQPAELEDSGVYFCASSQAANSPLHFGNGTRLTVT.